This TCR beta chain came from a study of T cell repertoires in cytomegalovirus infection. Looking at the study overall: It was the public TCR beta signatures that indicated both CMV infection and matching HLA type.

A word on this clonotype: The antigen remains unidentified.

TCRdb processed the reads anew with MiXCR; each CDR3 protein has one entry. The sample lists more than 400,000 distinct CDR3 sequences, more than 20% occurring once. Germline V gene data show CDR1 as MNHNS and CDR2 as SASEGT. Trimming stripped 5 bases from V and 2 bases from J, with 13 bases between. This CDR3 has 14 residues. General study findings and limits: The study found HLA-C-restricted CMV-specific TCR beta clonotypes dominating the ex vivo response. Frequencies of public TCR beta families were cumulated, and this identified carriers of CMV plus the relevant HLA.

V is TRBV6-1 and J is TRBJ2-7, with D unresolved. Specimen: PBMCs. This receptor was obtained from a human donor in good health (CMV status not recorded). Some clones in this sample may be carry-over from other donors' samples. Here the CDR3 DNA reads TGTGCCAGCAGTCTCCCCTATACGCCCTACGAGCAGTACTTC. It yields the protein CASSLPYTPYEQYF.